This T cell receptor (beta chain) comes out of a study of read filtering for tumor transcriptome and immune sequencing. Whole-study context: Mean patient age was approximately 66 years, range about 47 to 85; roughly 18 male, some 15 female. RNA-seq yielded only roughly 80 to 1,300 TCR reads, IR-seq about 3.5 to 10.27 million. Study results and caveats: Without single-read clonotypes, shared clonotype proportions correlated more between IR-seq and RNA-seq. Single-read clonotypes: about 81.9% of IR-seq clonotypes (roughly 4% of reads), more than 70% of RNA-seq clonotypes (nearly 45% of reads).

This clonotype came up many times. Its cognate antigen is unknown. This library used about 400 ng RNA and molecular barcoded adaptors spanning alpha/delta and beta/gamma chains. A single record per CDR3 protein comes from TCRdb applying MiXCR to the reads. The data hold 130,000 or so distinct CDR3 sequences, with roughly 13% observed a single time. The specimen sequenced was a population of CD138-negative cells sorted from bone marrow. The source of this sequence is a donor aged 40 or over with multiple myeloma.

The CDR3 DNA is TGCAGTGCTGCTGTTCCGGGACTCTCCTACGAGCAGTACTTC. Translating it yields CSAAVPGLSYEQYF. The chain recombines TRBV20-1 with TRBJ2-7, with D tentatively TRBD2 (6 bases). Trimming removed 5 bases from V and 0 bases from J, with 14 bases in between. In germline, CDR1 is DFQATT, CDR2 SNEGSKA (reference sequence). This CDR3 has 14 amino acids.